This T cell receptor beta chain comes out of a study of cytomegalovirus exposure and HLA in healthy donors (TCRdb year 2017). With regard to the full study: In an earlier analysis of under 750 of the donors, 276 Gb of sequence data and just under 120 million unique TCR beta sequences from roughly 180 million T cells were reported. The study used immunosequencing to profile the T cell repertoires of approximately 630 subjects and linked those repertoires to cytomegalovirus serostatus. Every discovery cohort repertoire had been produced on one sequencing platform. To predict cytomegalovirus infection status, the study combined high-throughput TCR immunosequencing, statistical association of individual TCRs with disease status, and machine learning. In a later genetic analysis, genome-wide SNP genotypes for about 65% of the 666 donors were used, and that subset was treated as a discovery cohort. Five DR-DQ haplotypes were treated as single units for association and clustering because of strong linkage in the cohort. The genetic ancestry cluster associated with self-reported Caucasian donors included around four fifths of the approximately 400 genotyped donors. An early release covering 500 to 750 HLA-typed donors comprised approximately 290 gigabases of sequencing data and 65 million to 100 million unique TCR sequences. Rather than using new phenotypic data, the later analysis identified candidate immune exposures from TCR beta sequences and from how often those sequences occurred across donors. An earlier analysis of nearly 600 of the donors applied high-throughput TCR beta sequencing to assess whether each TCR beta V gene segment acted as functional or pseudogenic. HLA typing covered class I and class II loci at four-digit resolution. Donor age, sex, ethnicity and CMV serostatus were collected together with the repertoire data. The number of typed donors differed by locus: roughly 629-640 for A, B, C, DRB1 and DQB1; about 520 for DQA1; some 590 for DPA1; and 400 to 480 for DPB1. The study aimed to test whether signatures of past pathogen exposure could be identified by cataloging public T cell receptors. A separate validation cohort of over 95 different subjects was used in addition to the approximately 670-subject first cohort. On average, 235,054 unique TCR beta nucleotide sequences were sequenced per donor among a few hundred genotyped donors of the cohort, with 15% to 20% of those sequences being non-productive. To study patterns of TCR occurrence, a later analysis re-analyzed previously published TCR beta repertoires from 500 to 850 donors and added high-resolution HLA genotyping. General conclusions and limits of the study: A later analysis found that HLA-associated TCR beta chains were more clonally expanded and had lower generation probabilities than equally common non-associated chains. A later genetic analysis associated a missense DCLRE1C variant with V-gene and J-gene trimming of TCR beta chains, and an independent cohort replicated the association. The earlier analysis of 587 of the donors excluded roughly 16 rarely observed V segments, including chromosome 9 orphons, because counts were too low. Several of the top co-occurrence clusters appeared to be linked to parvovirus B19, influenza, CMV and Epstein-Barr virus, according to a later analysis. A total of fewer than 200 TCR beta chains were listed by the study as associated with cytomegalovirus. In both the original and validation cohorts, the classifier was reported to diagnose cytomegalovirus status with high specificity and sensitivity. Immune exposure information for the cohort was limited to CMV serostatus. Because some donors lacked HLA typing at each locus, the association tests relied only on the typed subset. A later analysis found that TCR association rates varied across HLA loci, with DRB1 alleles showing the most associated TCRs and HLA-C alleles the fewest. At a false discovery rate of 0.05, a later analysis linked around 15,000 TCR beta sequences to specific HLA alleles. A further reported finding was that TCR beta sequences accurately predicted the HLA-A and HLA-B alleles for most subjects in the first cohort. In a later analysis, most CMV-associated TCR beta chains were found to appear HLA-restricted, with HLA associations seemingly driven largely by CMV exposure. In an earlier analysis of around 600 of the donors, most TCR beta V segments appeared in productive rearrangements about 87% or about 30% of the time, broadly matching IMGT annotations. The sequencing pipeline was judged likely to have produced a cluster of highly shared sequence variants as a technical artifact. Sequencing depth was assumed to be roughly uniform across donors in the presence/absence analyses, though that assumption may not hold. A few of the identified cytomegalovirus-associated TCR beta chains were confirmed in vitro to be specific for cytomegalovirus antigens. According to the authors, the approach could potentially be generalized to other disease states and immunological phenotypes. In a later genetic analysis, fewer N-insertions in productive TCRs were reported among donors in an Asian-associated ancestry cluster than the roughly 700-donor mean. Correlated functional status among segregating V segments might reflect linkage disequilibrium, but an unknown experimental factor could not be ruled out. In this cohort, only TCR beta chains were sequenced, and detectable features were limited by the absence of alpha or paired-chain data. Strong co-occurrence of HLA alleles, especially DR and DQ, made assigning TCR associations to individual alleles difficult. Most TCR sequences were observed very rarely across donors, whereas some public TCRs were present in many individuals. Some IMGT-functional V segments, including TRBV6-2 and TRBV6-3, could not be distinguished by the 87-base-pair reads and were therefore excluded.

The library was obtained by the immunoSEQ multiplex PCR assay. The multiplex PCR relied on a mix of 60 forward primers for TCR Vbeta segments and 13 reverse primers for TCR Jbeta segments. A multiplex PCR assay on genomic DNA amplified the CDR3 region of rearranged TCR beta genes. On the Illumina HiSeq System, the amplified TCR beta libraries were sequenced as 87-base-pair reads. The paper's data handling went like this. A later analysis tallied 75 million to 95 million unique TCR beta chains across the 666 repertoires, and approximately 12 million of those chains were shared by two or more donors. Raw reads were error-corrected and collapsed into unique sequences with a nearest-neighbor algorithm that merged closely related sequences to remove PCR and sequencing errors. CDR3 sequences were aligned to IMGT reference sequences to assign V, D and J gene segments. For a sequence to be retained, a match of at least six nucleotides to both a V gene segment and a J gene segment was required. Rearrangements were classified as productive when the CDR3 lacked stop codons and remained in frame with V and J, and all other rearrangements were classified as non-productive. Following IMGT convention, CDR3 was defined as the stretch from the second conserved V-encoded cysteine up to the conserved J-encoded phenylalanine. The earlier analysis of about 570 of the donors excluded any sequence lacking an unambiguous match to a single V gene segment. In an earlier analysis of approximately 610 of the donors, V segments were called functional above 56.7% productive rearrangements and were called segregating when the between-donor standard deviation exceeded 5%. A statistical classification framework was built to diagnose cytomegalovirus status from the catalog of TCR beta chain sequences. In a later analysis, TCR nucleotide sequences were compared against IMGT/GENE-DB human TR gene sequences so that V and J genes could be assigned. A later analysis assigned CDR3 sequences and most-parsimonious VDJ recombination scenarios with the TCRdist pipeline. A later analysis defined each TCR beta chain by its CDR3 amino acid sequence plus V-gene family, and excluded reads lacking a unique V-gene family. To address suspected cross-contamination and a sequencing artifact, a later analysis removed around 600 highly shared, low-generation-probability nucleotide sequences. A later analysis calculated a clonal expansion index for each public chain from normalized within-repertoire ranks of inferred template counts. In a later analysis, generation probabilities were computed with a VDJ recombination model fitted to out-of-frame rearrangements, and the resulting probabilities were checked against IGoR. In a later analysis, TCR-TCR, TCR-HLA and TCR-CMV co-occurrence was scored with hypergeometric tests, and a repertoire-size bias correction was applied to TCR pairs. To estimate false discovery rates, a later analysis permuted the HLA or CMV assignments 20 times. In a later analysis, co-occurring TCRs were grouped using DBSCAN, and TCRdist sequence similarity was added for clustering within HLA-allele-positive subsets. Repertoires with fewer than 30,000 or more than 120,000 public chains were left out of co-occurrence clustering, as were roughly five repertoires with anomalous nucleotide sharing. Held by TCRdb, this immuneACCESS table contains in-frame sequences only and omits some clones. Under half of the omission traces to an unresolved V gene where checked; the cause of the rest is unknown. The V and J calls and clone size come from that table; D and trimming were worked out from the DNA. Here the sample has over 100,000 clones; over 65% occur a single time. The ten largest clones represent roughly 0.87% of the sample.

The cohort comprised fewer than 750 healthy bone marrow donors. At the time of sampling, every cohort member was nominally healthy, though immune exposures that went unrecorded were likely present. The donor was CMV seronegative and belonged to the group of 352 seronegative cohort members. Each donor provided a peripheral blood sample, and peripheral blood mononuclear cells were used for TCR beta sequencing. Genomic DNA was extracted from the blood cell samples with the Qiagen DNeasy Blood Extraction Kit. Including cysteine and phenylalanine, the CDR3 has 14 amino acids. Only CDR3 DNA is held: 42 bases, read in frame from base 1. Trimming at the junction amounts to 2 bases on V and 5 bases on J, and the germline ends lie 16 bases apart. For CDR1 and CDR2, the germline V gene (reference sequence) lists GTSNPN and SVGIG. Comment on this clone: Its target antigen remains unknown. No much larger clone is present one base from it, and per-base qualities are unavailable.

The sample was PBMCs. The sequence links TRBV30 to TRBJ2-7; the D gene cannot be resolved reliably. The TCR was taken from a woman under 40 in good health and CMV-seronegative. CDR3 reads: CAWSPLRSLHEQYF. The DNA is TGTGCCTGGAGTCCCCTGAGGTCCCTCCACGAGCAGTACTTC.